One sample yielded the 12 T cell receptor beta chains listed below, sequenced in a study of blood T cell repertoires in COVID-19. The data were produced by immunoSEQ multiplex PCR, yet TCRdb's version contains in-frame clones alone and is incomplete. There are about 360,000 clones in the sample; approximately 80% occur only once, and about 1% lies in the top ten. Material: peripheral blood. The receptor source for this set is a human donor with acute or convalescent COVID-19. The donor label of this sample is uncertain.

The rearrangement uses TRBV30 and TRBJ1-5; the D gene is possibly TRBD1 (6 bases). This CDR3 spans 13 amino acids. V shed 1 base and J shed 6 bases, with 10 bases lying between them. Per the germline V gene, CDR1 is GTSNPN and CDR2 is SVGIG (reference sequence). The CDR3 bases are TGTGCCTGGAGTGAATACAGGGCTCAGCCCCAGCATTTT. It yields the protein CAWSEYRAQPQHF.

This chain joins TRBV5-4 and TRBJ2-5; a possible D gene is TRBD2 (6 bases). This CDR3 spans 15 amino acids. Germline CDR1 and CDR2: SGHNT and YYREEE (reference sequence). V was cut by 2 bases and J by 6 bases, with 17 bases left in between. This CDR3 is CASSFRAGSIQTQYF. CDR3 nucleotide sequence: TGTGCCAGCAGCTTCCGGGCGGGGAGTATTCAGACCCAGTACTTC.

The V call is TRBV29-1, the J call TRBJ2-5; TRBD2 is a possible D gene (5 bases). CDR3 length: 14 amino acids. Germline-derived CDR1 and CDR2 are SQVTM and ANQGSEA. V was pared by 2 bases and J by 3 bases, with 13 bases between. For the CDR3, the DNA is TGCAGCGTTGAAATGGACCGACTAAAAGAGACCCAGTACTTC. Protein: CSVEMDRLKETQYF.

This clone was seen more than once but under ten times. The chain combines TRBV5-1 with TRBJ2-1; 14 bases fit TRBD2. J gave up 8 bases and V 4 bases, and 17 bases lay outside the gene matches. CDR3 length: 19 residues. From germline, CDR1 is SGHRS and CDR2 YFSETQ. The CDR3 sequence is CASSTGTSGGNFRGDEQFF. CDR3 bases: TGCGCCAGCAGCACCGGGACTAGCGGGGGAAACTTCAGGGGCGATGAGCAGTTCTTC.

The gene calls are TRBV18 and TRBJ2-3, with 10 positions matching TRBD2. The germline V gene encodes CDR1 KGHSH and CDR2 LQKENI. The ends lost 7 bases at V and 0 bases at J; junction bases unmatched: 13. The CDR3 is 18 amino acids. The CDR3 DNA is TGTGCCAGCTTCCCTAATGTAGCGGGGGGCCGTAGCACAGATACGCAGTATTTT. It is translated as CASFPNVAGGRSTDTQYF.

This clone was seen once. This chain links TRBV2 with TRBJ2-7, with 8 bases identical to TRBD2. Losses at the gene ends were 3 bases for V and 7 bases for J; bases not matched to a gene: 11. Germline values: CDR1 SNHLY, CDR2 FYNNEI. The CDR3 has 15 residues. The CDR3, as DNA: TGTGCCAGCAGTGATATCGACGGGAGGGCGGGGGAGCAGTACTTC. Protein product: CASSDIDGRAGEQYF.

The chain uses TRBV5-1 and TRBJ2-2; D may be TRBD1 (6 bases). Germline CDR1 reads SGHRS; CDR2 reads YFSETQ. The V end lost 3 bases, the J end lost 4 bases, and 13 bases lay between the germline ends. The CDR3 contains 15 residues. The CDR3, as DNA: TGCGCCAGCAGCTCGGGCGCCAGGGGCACCGGGGAGCTGTTTTTT. Encoded protein: CASSSGARGTGELFF.

V and J are TRBV2 and TRBJ2-5; D possibly corresponds to TRBD1 (5 bases). This CDR3 is 13 amino acids long. The germline CDR1 and CDR2 sequences are SNHLY and FYNNEI. Trimming removed 7 bases at V and 4 bases at J, with 13 bases between. CDR3 sequence: CASNKGRGETQYF. The CDR3 bases are TGTGCCAGCAATAAGGGTAGGGGAGAGACCCAGTACTTC.

The chain couples TRBV3-1 (or the pseudogene TRBV3-2) to TRBJ2-1; D is ambiguous. This CDR3 is 13 amino acids long. CDR1 and CDR2 (germline): LGHDT, YNNKEL (reference sequence). V lost 9 bases and J lost 4, with 13 bases in between. The CDR3, as DNA: TGTGCCAGTAGGCCGACGGGTTACAATGAGCAGTTCTTC. The encoded protein is CASRPTGYNEQFF.

J is TRBJ2-3 and V is TRBV15; D not resolved. Deletions cut 0 bases from V and 2 bases from J, with 3 bases between. CDR3 size: 13 residues. Per the germline V gene, CDR1 is LNHNV and CDR2 is YYDKDF (reference sequence). The DNA of the CDR3 is TGTGCCACCAGCAGAGACATCACAGATACGCAGTATTTT. It yields the protein CATSRDITDTQYF.

The genes are TRBV3-1 (or the pseudogene TRBV3-2) and TRBJ1-1; D perhaps matches TRBD1 (5 bases). There are 15 residues in the CDR3. Germline CDR1 and CDR2: LGHDT and YNNKEL (reference sequence). V lost 2 bases and J 0 bases, leaving 10 bases between the germline ends. The CDR3 is CASSQLGGMNTEAFF. The CDR3 DNA reads as TGTGCCAGCAGCCAACTGGGGGGGATGAACACTGAAGCTTTCTTT.

The V call is TRBV5-4, the J call TRBJ2-7, with a possible D match to TRBD1 (5 bases). V was pared by 0 bases and J by 1 base, with 5 bases between. This CDR3 is 13 amino acids long. In germline, CDR1 is SGHNT, CDR2 YYREEE (reference sequence). CDR3 in amino acids: CASSLDRSYEQYF. The CDR3 region has the DNA TGTGCCAGCAGCTTGGACAGGTCCTACGAGCAGTACTTC.